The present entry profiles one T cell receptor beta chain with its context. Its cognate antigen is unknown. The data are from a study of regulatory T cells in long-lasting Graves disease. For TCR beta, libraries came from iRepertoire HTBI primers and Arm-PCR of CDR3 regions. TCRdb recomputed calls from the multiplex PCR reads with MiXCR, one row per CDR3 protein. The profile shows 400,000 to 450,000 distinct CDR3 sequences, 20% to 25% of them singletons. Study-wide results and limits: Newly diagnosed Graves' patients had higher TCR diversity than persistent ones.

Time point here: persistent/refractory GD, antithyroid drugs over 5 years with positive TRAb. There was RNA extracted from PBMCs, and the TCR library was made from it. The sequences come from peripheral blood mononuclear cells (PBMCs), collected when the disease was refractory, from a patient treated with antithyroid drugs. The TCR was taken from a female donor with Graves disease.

CDR3 in DNA: TGCAGTGCTCCGGACAGGGGAGGCGAAAAACTGTTTTTT. This translates into CSAPDRGGEKLFF. The rearrangement joins TRBV20-1 to TRBJ1-4; TRBD1 matches at 9 bases. Germline values: CDR1 DFQATT, CDR2 SNEGSKA (reference sequence). The ends lost 5 bases at V and 8 bases at J; junction bases unmatched: 6. This CDR3 region has 13 residues.